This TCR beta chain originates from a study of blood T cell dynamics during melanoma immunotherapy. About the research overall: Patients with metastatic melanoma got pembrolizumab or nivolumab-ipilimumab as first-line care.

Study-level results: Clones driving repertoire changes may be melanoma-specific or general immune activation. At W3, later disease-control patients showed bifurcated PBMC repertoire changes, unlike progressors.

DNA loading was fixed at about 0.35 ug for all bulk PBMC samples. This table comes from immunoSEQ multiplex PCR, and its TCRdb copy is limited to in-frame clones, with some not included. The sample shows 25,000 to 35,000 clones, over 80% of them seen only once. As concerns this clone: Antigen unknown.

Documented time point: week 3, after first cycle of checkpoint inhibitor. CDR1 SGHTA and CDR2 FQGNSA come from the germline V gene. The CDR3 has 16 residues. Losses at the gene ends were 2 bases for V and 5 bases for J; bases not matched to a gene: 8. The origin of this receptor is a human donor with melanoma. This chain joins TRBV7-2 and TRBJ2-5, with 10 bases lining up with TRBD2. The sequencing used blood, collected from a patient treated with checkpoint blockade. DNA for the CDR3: TGTGCCAGCAGCTTAAGTATAGCGGGAGGTGAGGAGACCCAGTACTTC. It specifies CASSLSIAGGEETQYF.